The 18 T cell receptor beta chains presented below share a single source sample, sequenced in a study of cytomegalovirus exposure and HLA in healthy donors (dated by TCRdb to about 2017). Libraries were prepared through the immunoSEQ multiplex PCR assay. For the multiplex PCR, a mixture combining 60 forward primers for TCR Vbeta segments and 13 reverse primers for TCR Jbeta segments was used. The immuneACCESS repertoire file appears here via TCRdb, limited to in-frame rearrangements. These files lack a portion of the clones; in checked studies, under half of the deficit traces to unresolved V genes, and the cause of the others is not known. A total of roughly 130,000 clones appear in this sample, about 8.5% of them only once. The ten largest clonotypes hold 4.5% to 5.5% of the sample. Sample: PBMCs. These receptors all come from a man aged 40-49 years in good health and CMV-seronegative.

The rearrangement uses TRBV4-2 and TRBJ1-2; no clear D. Trimming removed 0 bases at V and 1 base at J, with 9 bases between. Looked up from germline, CDR1 is LGHNA and CDR2 is YNFKEQ. The length of the CDR3 is 15 residues. CDR3 nucleotides: TGTGCCAGCAGCCAAGATTCACAGAGTAACTATGGCTACACCTTC. This gives the protein CASSQDSQSNYGYTF.

This chain joins TRBV4-1 and TRBJ2-4; 9 bases are a match to TRBD2. V trimming: 4 bases; J trimming: 8 bases; junction bases outside the gene matches: 6. The germline CDR1 and CDR2 sequences are MGHRA and YSYEKL. CDR3 length equals 14 residues. The CDR3 loop is CASSPPSGEDIQYF. The CDR3 DNA reads as TGCGCCAGCAGCCCCCCTAGCGGGGAAGACATTCAGTACTTC.

This clone showed up just a few times. The chain carries TRBV10-1 and TRBJ2-2; 11 bases match TRBD1. V shed 6 bases and J 7 bases; nucleotides not matched to a gene: 1. The CDR3 sequence is 13 residues long. The germline CDR1 and CDR2 sequences are WNHNN and SYGVQD (reference sequence). CDR3 amino acids: CASRGQGVGELFF. DNA of the CDR3: TGCGCCAGCAGGGGACAGGGGGTCGGGGAGCTGTTTTTT.

The table lists this clone with a few counts. The chain links TRBV11-2 to TRBJ2-3, with D perhaps matching TRBD1 (6 bases). Trimming removed 5 bases from V and 0 bases from J, with 12 bases in between. There are 15 residues in the CDR3. CDR1 is SGHAT and CDR2 is FQNNGV in the germline V gene. The DNA for the CDR3 is TGTGCCAGCAGCACCGGGACACCTAGCACAGATACGCAGTATTTT. As protein: CASSTGTPSTDTQYF.

In this sample, this clone turned up a few times. The genes are TRBV27 and TRBJ2-2; 10 nucleotides match TRBD2. The CDR3 has 15 amino acids. Germline assignment: CDR1 MNHEY and CDR2 SMNVEV (reference sequence). J lost 4 bases, V lost 8 bases, and 7 bases had no gene match. The CDR3 protein is CASGELAGTTGELFF. For the CDR3, the DNA is TGTGCCAGCGGAGAACTAGCGGGGACCACCGGGGAGCTGTTTTTT.

In its sample, this clone was seen a few times. This chain uses TRBV28 with TRBJ2-7, with 8 bases fitting TRBD2. Germline assignment: CDR1 MDHEN and CDR2 SYDVKM. Trimming at V came to 7 bases and at J to 1 base, leaving 6 bases not matched to a gene. The CDR3 sequence is 14 residues long. The CDR3 is CASIPAGESYEQYF. CDR3 nucleotides: TGTGCCAGCATTCCAGCGGGGGAGTCCTACGAGCAGTACTTC.

This rearrangement joins TRBV4-1 to TRBJ1-2, with 8 bases matching TRBD1. V was pared by 0 bases and J by 4 bases, with 4 bases of the junction left unmatched. Germline values: CDR1 MGHRA, CDR2 YSYEKL. The CDR3 length is 15 residues. The CDR3: CASSQEGTGTYGYTF. The CDR3 nucleotides are TGCGCCAGCAGCCAAGAGGGGACAGGAACCTATGGCTACACCTTC.

The genes are TRBV7-9 and TRBJ2-1; 9 positions match TRBD1. The germline gives CDR1 SEHNR, CDR2 FQNEAQ (reference sequence). V shed 7 bases and J 9 bases; nucleotides not matched to a gene: 7. CDR3 size: 13 residues. The CDR3 nucleotides read TGTGCCAGCACGGGACAGGGTGGGGTTGAGCAGTTCTTC. Translating it yields CASTGQGGVEQFF.

This chain connects TRBV12-5 to TRBJ1-6; TRBD1 matches at 7 bases. Trimming took 2 bases from V and 9 from J; bases not matched to a gene: 7. Looked up from germline, CDR1 is LGHNT and CDR2 is FRNRAP. CDR3 length: 15 residues. The CDR3 region is CASGLPRQGRSPLHF. The CDR3 DNA reads as TGTGCTAGTGGTTTGCCGAGACAGGGTCGTTCACCCCTCCACTTT. Looking up the rest from reference TRBV12-5 and TRBJ1-6 gives the full variable domain: DARVTQTPRHKVTEMGQEVTMRCQPILGHNTVFWYRQTMMQGLELLAYFRNRAPLDDSGMPKDRFSAEMPDATLATLKIQPSEPRDSAVYFCASGLPRQGRSPLHFGNGTRLTVT.

In this sample, this clone turned up a few times. The chain is built from TRBV30 and TRBJ1-4; D may be TRBD1 (6 bases). V was clipped by 2 bases and J by 10 bases, with 17 bases between them. The CDR3 has 14 residues. Germline V gives CDR1 GTSNPN, CDR2 SVGIG (reference sequence). CDR3 in amino acids: CAWSKARGAVKLFF. The CDR3 DNA follows: TGTGCCTGGAGTAAGGCACGGGGGGCGGTAAAACTGTTTTTT.

The V gene is TRBV7-6, the J gene TRBJ2-1; the match to TRBD2 covers 9 bases. This CDR3 has 16 amino acids. After removal of 0 bases from V and 6 bases from J, the junction contained 6 bases not matched to a gene. Germline lookup yields CDR1 SGHVS and CDR2 FNYEAQ. The CDR3 nucleotides read TGTGCCAGCAGCTTAGCTGCGGGGGGGTCTCGCAATGAGCAGTTCTTC. This translates into CASSLAAGGSRNEQFF.

As to this clone: No conserved phenylalanine or tryptophan is present at the end of the CDR3, so a read error is the likely explanation. This chain connects TRBV5-7 to TRBJ1-3, with D uncertain. TRBV5-7 is identified as an open reading frame with a role that is uncertain. The V and J ends lost 3 bases and 11 bases respectively, with 12 bases between them. The CDR3 sequence is 12 residues long. The chain's CDR3 is CASSSDFFAIYV. CDR3 DNA: TGTGCCAGCAGCTCGGACTTCTTCGCCATATATGTT.

The chain combines TRBV7-9 with TRBJ2-6; 8 bases agree with TRBD2. With 11 bases clipped from V and 3 bases from J, the junction kept 9 bases outside the gene matches. Germline loops: CDR1 SEHNR, CDR2 FQNEAQ (reference sequence). This CDR3 has 15 amino acids. The CDR3 loop reads CAARAAGGGANVLTF. The CDR3 DNA reads TGTGCCGCGCGGGCTGCGGGGGGTGGGGCCAACGTCCTGACTTTC.

The CDR3 nucleotides read TGCGCCAGCAGCTTGGACGGGAACTACGAGCAGTACTTC. Protein product: CASSLDGNYEQYF. The J gene is TRBJ2-7, the V gene TRBV5-1; D is possibly TRBD2 (5 bases). The CDR3 consists of 13 residues. Germline lookup yields CDR1 SGHRS and CDR2 YFSETQ. V was cut by 0 bases and J by 3 bases, with 7 bases left in between.

The genes are TRBV6-1 and TRBJ1-1; D gene ambiguous. Germline-derived CDR1 and CDR2 are MNHNS and SASEGT. V lost 1 base to trimming and J lost 8 bases, with 14 bases between them. CDR3 length equals 14 residues. The CDR3 bases are TGTGCCAGCAGTGAAGGCGGGAGGGTGGGCGAAGCTTTCTTT. Its protein is CASSEGGRVGEAFF.

This clone was counted at least ten times. The chain has TRBV5-1 and TRBJ2-5; D may be TRBD2 (7 bases). Trimming stripped 4 bases from V and 4 bases from J, with 20 bases between. The CDR3 is 16 residues long. Germline V gene lookup returns CDR1 SGHRS and CDR2 YFSETQ. The CDR3 loop reads CASSPIRGGGGETQYF. In nucleotides, the CDR3 is TGCGCCAGCAGCCCAATTCGTGGGGGGGGCGGAGAGACCCAGTACTTC.

The V call is TRBV13, the J call TRBJ2-1, with 11 bases that match TRBD1. The CDR3 consists of 16 residues. CDR1 and CDR2 from the germline V gene are PRHDT and FYEKMQ (reference sequence). Trimming at V came to 6 bases and at J to 5 bases, leaving 9 bases not matched to a gene. In nucleotides, the CDR3 is TGTGCCAGCAGGTCAAGGGGACAGGGGGGGGACAATGAGCAGTTCTTC. Protein: CASRSRGQGGDNEQFF.

This clone was counted only a few times. The genes are TRBV4-1 and TRBJ2-5; D may be TRBD2 (6 bases). Trimming cost V 3 bases and J 0 bases, with 17 bases left between them. From germline, CDR1 is MGHRA and CDR2 YSYEKL. The length of the CDR3 is 17 residues. The CDR3 spells CASSHFFGGANQETQYF. In DNA form, the CDR3 reads TGCGCCAGCAGCCATTTCTTCGGCGGGGCGAACCAAGAGACCCAGTACTTC.